A selection of T cell receptor beta chains follows, all from one sample in a study of blood T cell repertoires in COVID-19. The assay was immunoSEQ multiplex PCR, and TCRdb's table has in-frame clones only and misses some. The table shows around 400,000 clones, with 80% to 85% occurring only once. The sequenced material came from PBMCs or T cells enriched from blood (not recorded which). These receptors were taken from a woman in her forties or fifties who had recovered from COVID-19. CDR3s include the opening cysteine and the closing phenylalanine or tryptophan. Fields, in order: D gene, V gene, clone size, J gene, CDR3 protein, CDR3 DNA. D genes are given only for firm matches. Size tells how often a clone was seen (once, few, many) or the class of an expanded clone, and some rows leave it out.

-,TRBV3-1/TRBV3-2,-,TRBJ1-2,CASSMRAYGYTF,TGTGCCAGCAGCATGAGGGCTTATGGCTACACCTTC
TRBD1,TRBV7-9,-,TRBJ1-2,CASSSGQGERGYTF,TGTGCCAGCAGCTCGGGACAGGGGGAGCGAGGCTACACCTTC
-,TRBV6-1,-,TRBJ1-6,CASSDFGGRGNSPLHF,TGTGCCAGCAGTGATTTCGGGGGGCGCGGGAATTCACCCCTCCACTTT
TRBD1,TRBV14,-,TRBJ1-1,CASSQDLVATGTLDTEAFF,TGTGCCAGCAGCCAAGATCTTGTAGCGACAGGGACTCTGGACACTGAAGCTTTCTTT
-,TRBV20-1,-,TRBJ2-7,CSASRLRSSYEQYF,TGCAGTGCTAGTCGGTTGCGGAGCTCCTACGAGCAGTACTTC
-,TRBV6-5,-,TRBJ1-6,CASNRGGGHNSPLHF,TGTGCCAGCAATCGAGGGGGGGGTCATAATTCACCCCTCCACTTT
TRBD1,TRBV27,-,TRBJ1-6,CASSLLPPGQGNNSPLHF,TGTGCCAGCAGTTTGTTGCCTCCCGGACAGGGGAATAATTCACCCCTCCACTTT
-,TRBV6-1,once,TRBJ1-1,CASSEGRDTEAFF,TGTGCCAGCAGTGAAGGGAGAGACACTGAAGCTTTCTTT
TRBD1,TRBV12-5,-,TRBJ1-2,CASGKTGVQGYTF,TGTGCTAGTGGTAAGACAGGGGTGCAGGGCTACACCTTC
TRBD1,TRBV5-6,-,TRBJ2-1,CASSQGQSSYNEQFF,TGTGCCAGCAGCCAGGGACAGAGCTCCTACAATGAGCAGTTCTTC
TRBD2,TRBV19,-,TRBJ2-3,CASSQPTKGTSGRFQDTQYF,TGTGCCAGTAGCCAACCCACGAAAGGGACTAGCGGGAGGTTCCAAGATACGCAGTATTTT
-,TRBV5-6,-,TRBJ2-1,CASSLFGLPSSYNEQFF,TGTGCCAGCAGCTTGTTCGGACTCCCAAGCTCCTACAATGAGCAGTTCTTC
-,TRBV2,-,TRBJ1-4,CASRGLGRTNEKLFF,TGTGCCAGCAGGGGACTGGGGCGAACTAATGAAAAACTGTTTTTT
-,TRBV5-1,-,TRBJ2-7,CASRPHGQSSYEQYF,TGCGCCAGCCGACCTCACGGACAGAGCTCCTACGAGCAGTACTTC
-,TRBV5-4,-,TRBJ1-2,CASRTDNFYGYTF,TGTGCCAGCAGAACAGACAACTTCTATGGCTACACCTTC
-,TRBV4-1,-,TRBJ2-4,CASSGANIQYF,TGCGCCAGCAGCGGAGCTAACATTCAGTACTTC
-,TRBV5-1,-,TRBJ1-5,CASSWGGQGQPQHF,TGCGCCAGCAGCTGGGGGGGGCAGGGACAGCCCCAGCATTTT
-,TRBV11-2,-,TRBJ1-1,CASSLDFGGAAFF,TGTGCCAGCAGCTTAGATTTCGGGGGGGCAGCTTTCTTT
-,TRBV6-1,-,TRBJ1-2,CASSEGRTNYGYTF,TGTGCCAGCAGTGAAGGGAGAACTAACTATGGCTACACCTTC
TRBD1,TRBV30,-,TRBJ1-3,CAGDSSSGNTIYF,TGTGCCGGGGACAGTAGCTCTGGAAACACCATATATTTT
-,TRBV15,once,TRBJ1-2,CATSREGLARSNYGYTF,TGTGCCACCAGCAGAGAAGGCCTCGCTAGATCTAACTATGGCTACACCTTC
TRBD2,TRBV19,-,TRBJ2-6,CASSTRRGGASGANVLTF,TGTGCCAGTAGTACTCGACGGGGGGGGGCCTCTGGGGCCAACGTCCTGACTTTC
TRBD2,TRBV6-6,-,TRBJ2-6,CASSQLGTSGSSGANVLTF,TGTGCCAGCAGTCAACTGGGGACTAGCGGAAGCTCTGGGGCCAACGTCCTGACTTTC
-,TRBV4-2,-,TRBJ1-4,CASSWGLGSDPTNEKLFF,TGTGCCAGCAGCTGGGGGCTCGGATCAGATCCAACTAATGAAAAACTGTTTTTT